This entry is about one TCR beta chain. This sample is drawn from a study of blood T cell repertoires in COVID-19. Study at large: Sources were T cells, B-cell-depleted T cells, or PBMCs; the material itself was cDNA or gDNA.

Authors' analysis steps: Scientists estimated how many nucleated cells there were by amplifying reference gene primers. Clones were sequenced by immunoSEQ multiplex PCR, and TCRdb holds only the in-frame ones, with some missing. V, J and clone size were drawn from that table, and D and trimming were deduced from the DNA. The sample includes roughly 140,000 clones, almost 90% of them seen just once. The germline V and J ends were trimmed by 5 bases and 3 bases, with 5 bases remaining between them. CDR1 is MNHEY, CDR2 SMNVEV, per germline (reference sequence). There are 11 residues in the CDR3. J is TRBJ2-7 and V is TRBV27, with D unclear. Sequencing was carried out using peripheral blood. The receptor was derived from a human donor in a cohort sampled during active COVID-19. The CDR3 nucleotides are TGTGCCAGCAGTCCCTTCTACGAGCAGTACTTC. Translating gives CASSPFYEQYF.